One sample yielded the 7 T cell receptor beta chains listed below, sequenced in a study of cytomegalovirus exposure and HLA in healthy donors (dated by TCRdb to about 2017). Library preparation used the immunoSEQ multiplex PCR assay. For the multiplex PCR, a mixture combining 60 forward primers for TCR Vbeta segments and 13 reverse primers for TCR Jbeta segments was used. Held by TCRdb, this immuneACCESS table contains in-frame sequences only and omits some clones. Under half of the omission traces to an unresolved V gene where checked; the cause of the rest is unknown. A total of 180,000 or so clones appear in this sample, 80% to 90% of them only once. The top ten constitute about a tenth of the sample. The specimen was PBMCs. The receptors here all came from a man between 18 and 35 years old in good health and CMV-seropositive.

The chain has TRBV29-1 and TRBJ2-1; the match to TRBD1 covers 9 bases. V lost 0 bases, J lost 9 bases, and 6 bases stayed unmatched. The CDR3 runs to 14 residues. Germline V CDR1 and CDR2: SQVTM, ANQGSEA. In DNA, the CDR3 is TGCAGCGTTGAAGATTTATGGACAGGGGTTGAGCAGTTCTTC. Amino acid sequence: CSVEDLWTGVEQFF.

CDR3 sequence: CSVEDPGQGLYEQYF. Here the CDR3 DNA reads TGCAGCGTTGAAGACCCCGGACAGGGTTTGTACGAGCAGTACTTC. The gene calls are TRBV29-1 and TRBJ2-5; 8 bases fit TRBD1. The J call is doubtful: the DNA matches TRBJ2-7 better. The CDR3 covers 15 residues. Germline values: CDR1 SQVTM, CDR2 ANQGSEA.

V gene TRBV15 combines with J gene TRBJ2-7; the D gene is possibly TRBD2 (5 bases). There are 12 residues in the CDR3. The V gene's germline CDR1 is LNHNV and CDR2 YYDKDF (reference sequence). The V and J ends lost 1 base and 6 bases respectively, with 7 bases between them. CDR3 sequence: CATSRVRGEQYF. For the CDR3, the DNA is TGTGCCACCAGCAGAGTTCGGGGCGAGCAGTACTTC.

V usage is TRBV2 and J usage is TRBJ2-3, with D possibly being TRBD2 (5 bases). This CDR3 contains 13 residues. V lost 9 bases and J lost 5, with 15 bases in between. Germline CDR1 and CDR2: SNHLY and FYNNEI. The CDR3 coding sequence is TGTGCCAGTCCCGCCCGGGGAAAAGATACGCAGTATTTT. Translating it yields CASPARGKDTQYF.

In this sample, this clone turned up a few times. The chain is built from TRBV10-1 and TRBJ2-2; 9 nucleotides align to TRBD1. From germline, CDR1 is WNHNN and CDR2 SYGVQD (reference sequence). The CDR3 is 13 amino acids. J was trimmed by 4 bases and V by 8 bases; bases with no gene match: 2. The CDR3 protein is CASRDRATGELFF. CDR3 DNA sequence: TGCGCCAGCCGGGACAGGGCCACCGGGGAGCTGTTTTTT.

The chain combines TRBV7-2 with TRBJ2-3, with TRBD2 as a possible D gene (6 bases). Trimming stripped 3 bases from V and 6 bases from J, with 13 bases between. The CDR3 runs 14 residues. Germline V lookup: CDR1 SGHTA, CDR2 FQGNSA. The chain's CDR3 is CASSFGILADTQYF. In DNA form, the CDR3 reads TGTGCCAGCAGCTTTGGGATTCTAGCGGATACGCAGTATTTT.

This chain uses TRBV7-8 with TRBJ2-5, with 7 bases fitting TRBD2. The J call may be faulty, since TRBJ2-7 better matches the DNA end. CDR1 and CDR2 (germline): SGHVS, FQNEAQ. This CDR3 has 13 residues. CDR3 in DNA: TGTGCCAGCAGCTTCAGCGGGGTCTACGAGCAGTACTTC. As protein: CASSFSGVYEQYF.